The clone carrying this T cell receptor (beta chain) has only a few counts. This record comes from a study of blood T cell repertoires in COVID-19. Study in general: In each case, the material was cDNA or gDNA derived from T cells, B-cell-depleted T cells, or PBMCs.

This CDR3 has 14 amino acids. Germline lookup yields CDR1 SGHRS and CDR2 YFSETQ. Trimming took 4 bases from V and 1 from J; bases not matched to a gene: 0. Data came from immunoSEQ multiplex PCR; TCRdb stores just in-frame clones and leaves some out. The sample holds 90,000 to 100,000 clones, 85% to 90% seen once. Sequencing was performed on peripheral blood. The V and J genes are TRBV5-1 and TRBJ2-2, with 8 bases aligning to TRBD1. The sequence was collected from a human donor in a cohort sampled during active COVID-19. The chain's CDR3 is CASSGTGNTGELFF. DNA for the CDR3: TGCGCCAGCAGCGGGACAGGGAACACCGGGGAGCTGTTTTTT.